This T cell receptor (beta chain) came from a study of blood T cell repertoires in COVID-19. Assay used: immunoSEQ multiplex PCR; TCRdb lists only in-frame clones, some missing. The sample has about 160,000 clones, roughly 90% seen once. CDR1 and CDR2 from the germline V gene are LNHDA and SQIVND (reference sequence). Trimming took off 2 bases at V and 2 bases at J, with 9 bases between the two ends. The CDR3 is 14 amino acids. This receptor was taken from a man between 60 and 75 years old with acute or convalescent COVID-19. This chain joins TRBV19 and TRBJ1-2, with D possibly TRBD1 on 5 matching bases. The sequenced sample was peripheral blood. The CDR3 loop reads CASSIQGKNYGYTF. The CDR3 DNA reads TGTGCCAGTAGTATACAGGGTAAAAACTATGGCTACACCTTC.